The entry below describes one T cell receptor beta chain. The source of the sample is a study of blood T cell repertoires in COVID-19. Study summary: There were acute and convalescent COVID-19 samples, and they came from the United States, Italy and Spain. In each case, the material was cDNA or gDNA derived from T cells, B-cell-depleted T cells, or PBMCs.

Trimming removed 1 base from V and 6 bases from J; junction bases left unmatched: 4. Looked up from germline, CDR1 is LGHNA and CDR2 is YSLEER. The CDR3 is made up of 16 amino acids. In the original analysis: By means of reference gene primer amplification, nucleated cell counts were estimated. The protocol was immunoSEQ multiplex PCR, while the TCRdb copy is restricted to in-frame clones and leaves out a portion. D and trimming were read from the DNA, whereas the V and J calls and clone size are those reported in that table. The sample holds more than 35,000 clones; approximately 90% are singletons and the top ten take approximately 10%.

The chain carries TRBV4-3 and TRBJ2-4, with 12 bases aligning to TRBD1. Sequencing was done on a sample of peripheral blood. This clonotype was sampled from a man aged 25 to 45 with active or convalescent COVID-19. This chain's CDR3 is CASSQGGQGARNIQYF. CDR3 nucleotides: TGCGCCAGCAGCCAAGGGGGACAGGGGGCGCGAAACATTCAGTACTTC.